One and the same sample provided the 32 T cell receptor beta chains below, sequenced in a study of OX40 agonist ivuxolimab in advanced cancers. Produced via immunoSEQ multiplex PCR; TCRdb's table is partial and in-frame only. The sample includes around 79,000 clones, around 90% seen only once; the top ten take over 2%. The specimen comprised CD4+ or CD8+ T cells sorted from blood, sampled in a trial of the OX40 agonist ivuxolimab. The receptors here all came from an adult with an advanced solid tumor such as melanoma, head and neck, liver or kidney cancer.

The genes are TRBV7-2 and TRBJ2-2; 10 bases map to TRBD2. Trimming at V came to 5 bases and at J to 4 bases, leaving 7 bases not matched to a gene. Germline values: CDR1 SGHTA, CDR2 FQGNSA. CDR3 length: 16 amino acids. The CDR3 region is CASSATSGTFTGELFF. CDR3 sequence (DNA): TGTGCCAGCAGCGCCACTAGCGGGACGTTCACCGGGGAGCTGTTTTTT.

The chain employs TRBV28 and TRBJ1-2; no clear D. The CDR3 has 16 residues. V lost 4 bases and J lost 0, with 15 bases in between. In germline, CDR1 is MDHEN, CDR2 SYDVKM. As DNA, the CDR3 is TGTGCCAGCAGTTCGACGACCGGGTCCGCTAACTATGGCTACACCTTC. This encodes CASSSTTGSANYGYTF.

V gene TRBV30 combines with J gene TRBJ2-2; perhaps TRBD1 as D (6 bases). Germline CDR1 reads GTSNPN; CDR2 reads SVGIG (reference sequence). V dropped 4 bases and J dropped 1 base, with 16 bases sitting between them. The CDR3 is 16 amino acids. In DNA form, the CDR3 reads TGTGCCTGGACCCCCCAGGGACACTTGAACACCGGGGAGCTGTTTTTT. Translated: CAWTPQGHLNTGELFF.

Here the CDR3 reads CASSDSLAKNIQYF. The CDR3 DNA reads TGTGCCAGCAGTGACAGTCTAGCCAAAAACATTCAGTACTTC. J is TRBJ2-4 and V is TRBV28, with D perhaps TRBD1 (5 bases). Germline V lookup: CDR1 MDHEN, CDR2 SYDVKM. V shed 5 bases and J shed 0 bases, with 8 bases lying between them. This CDR3 contains 14 residues. The whole variable domain, filled in from reference TRBV28 and TRBJ2-4, reads DVKVTQSSRYLVKRTGEKVFLECVQDMDHENMFWYRQDPGLGLRLIYFSYDVKMKEKGDIPEGYSVSREKKERFSLILESASTNQTSMYLCASSDSLAKNIQYFGAGTRLSVL.

The J gene is TRBJ1-1, the V gene TRBV21-1; the table's D call, TRBD1, has no DNA check behind it. TRBV21-1 is shown as a pseudogene. The CDR3 totals 16 residues. The CDR3 spells CASSLPGGAGYTEAFF. The CDR3 DNA reads as TGTGCCAGCAGTCTTCCAGGGGGCGCTGGGTACACTGAAGCTTTCTTT.

This chain joins TRBV7-2 and TRBJ2-3; D is possibly TRBD2 (5 bases). Trimming took 5 bases from V and 1 from J, leaving 10 bases between them. The CDR3 spans 14 residues. Germline V gene sequence: CDR1 SGHTA, CDR2 FQGNSA. CDR3 DNA: TGTGCCAGCAGCCCCGACGGGGGCACAGATACGCAGTATTTT. It encodes CASSPDGGTDTQYF.

J is TRBJ2-7 and V is TRBV11-2, with D possibly TRBD2 on 5 matching bases. There are 15 residues in the CDR3. CDR1 is SGHAT, CDR2 FQNNGV, per germline. V was cut by 5 bases and J by 8 bases, with 22 bases left in between. The CDR3 DNA sequence: TGTGCCAGCAGCCCCCGGGAACGCGGCCCTTTTAAGCAGTACTTC. Translated: CASSPRERGPFKQYF.

The chain has TRBV7-9 and TRBJ1-4; D possibly corresponds to TRBD1 (5 bases). The V gene lost 1 base and the J gene lost 5 bases, with 8 bases spanning the gap. Germline V lookup: CDR1 SEHNR, CDR2 FQNEAQ (reference sequence). The CDR3 loop spans 14 amino acids. The DNA for the CDR3 is TGTGCCAGCAGCTTAGAGAACAGGAATGAAAAACTGTTTTTT. It codes for CASSLENRNEKLFF.

The chain is built from TRBV19 and TRBJ1-5; D perhaps matches TRBD1 (6 bases). In germline, CDR1 is LNHDA, CDR2 SQIVND (reference sequence). V dropped 4 bases and J dropped 2 bases, with 9 bases sitting between them. The CDR3 covers 14 residues. Here the CDR3 DNA reads TGTGCCAGTAGTACCTCAGGGGGCAATCAGCCCCAGCATTTT. It specifies CASSTSGGNQPQHF.

This chain connects TRBV25-1 to TRBJ1-2, with 7 positions matching TRBD1. The CDR3 loop spans 14 amino acids. V lost 3 bases and J lost 8; bases outside the gene matches: 9. The germline V gene encodes CDR1 MGHDK and CDR2 SYGVNS. CDR3 sequence: CASSEKGASMGYTF. As DNA, the CDR3 is TGTGCCAGCAGTGAGAAGGGGGCCTCCATGGGCTACACCTTC.

This chain uses TRBV6-6 with TRBJ2-3, with 8 bases lining up with TRBD1. The CDR3 runs 14 residues. V was clipped by 3 bases and J by 5 bases; unmatched bases: 4. Germline assignment: CDR1 MNHNY and CDR2 SVGAGI (reference sequence). The CDR3 reads CASSYQGAEDTQYF. The CDR3 nucleotides are TGTGCCAGCAGTTATCAGGGGGCGGAAGATACGCAGTATTTT.

The chain is built from TRBV5-4 and TRBJ1-1; D gene unclear. Germline V gene sequence: CDR1 SGHNT, CDR2 YYREEE (reference sequence). The CDR3 extends over 12 amino acids. The V gene lost 0 bases and the J gene lost 11 bases, with 11 bases spanning the gap. The CDR3 bases are TGTGCCAGCAGCTTGGGGAATGACGTGGCTTTCTTT. Residues: CASSLGNDVAFF.

This clone was seen only a few times. The rearrangement uses TRBV28 and TRBJ2-7, with a tentative D call TRBD2 (6 bases). In germline, CDR1 is MDHEN, CDR2 SYDVKM. The V end lost 4 bases, the J end lost 2 bases, and 15 bases lay between the germline ends. The CDR3 runs 15 residues. Here the CDR3 reads CASSSAGLLTYEQYF. For the CDR3, the DNA is TGTGCCAGCAGTTCGGCGGGACTTTTAACCTACGAGCAGTACTTC.

This sequence joins TRBV10-2 and TRBJ2-2; 7 positions match TRBD1. There are 15 residues in the CDR3. The germline gives CDR1 WSHSY, CDR2 SAAADI. Trimming at V came to 9 bases and at J to 1 base, leaving 8 bases not matched to a gene. The CDR3 DNA reads as TGCGCCAGTCAGACAGGGCCCATGAACACCGGGGAGCTGTTTTTT. The encoded protein is CASQTGPMNTGELFF.

This chain's CDR3 is CASSYSGGRSYNEQFF. The CDR3 region has the DNA TGTGCCAGCAGTTACTCGGGCGGGAGGTCTTACAATGAGCAGTTCTTC. V gene TRBV6-6 combines with J gene TRBJ2-1; 8 bases are shared with TRBD2. CDR1 MNHNY and CDR2 SVGAGI come from the germline V gene (reference sequence). The length of the CDR3 is 16 residues. The trim removed 0 bases at V and 4 bases at J, leaving 5 bases unmatched.

The genes are TRBV28 and TRBJ1-2; D gene uncertain. Trimming took 6 bases from V and 7 from J, leaving 12 bases between them. The germline gives CDR1 MDHEN, CDR2 SYDVKM. CDR3 length: 12 residues. CDR3 sequence reads: CASRNGPLGYTF. The CDR3 DNA reads TGTGCCAGCAGGAACGGGCCCCTTGGCTACACCTTC.

This clone occurred once. J is TRBJ2-7 and V is TRBV2; D remains unclear. The CDR3 loop spans 13 amino acids. CDR1 SNHLY and CDR2 FYNNEI come from the germline V gene. V lost 8 bases to trimming and J lost 3 bases, with 14 bases between them. In DNA form, the CDR3 reads TGTGCCAGCTACCTCAAGGTGGGCTACGAGCAGTACTTC. Translating it yields CASYLKVGYEQYF.

This rearrangement joins TRBV6-5 to TRBJ2-3, with TRBD1 identical over 8 bases. The germline CDR1 and CDR2 sequences are MNHEY and SVGAGI. The CDR3 has 16 amino acids. With 0 bases clipped from V and 5 bases from J, the junction kept 7 bases outside the gene matches. The CDR3 nucleotides read TGTGCCAGCAGTTACTCGAGCCAGGGGGCGAGAGATACGCAGTATTTT. The encoded protein is CASSYSSQGARDTQYF.

The chain employs TRBV29-1 and TRBJ2-7; 10 bases line up with TRBD2. V lost 2 bases and J lost 10; bases outside the gene matches: 5. Germline V gene data show CDR1 as SQVTM and CDR2 as ANQGSEA. There are 12 residues in the CDR3. CDR3 DNA sequence: TGCAGCGTTGAAAGCGGGAGGGCGAATCAGTACTTC. This gives the protein CSVESGRANQYF.

J is TRBJ1-5 and V is TRBV10-3, with TRBD1 matching 7 bases. This CDR3 is built from 13 residues. From germline, CDR1 is ENHRY and CDR2 SYGVKD. V was pared by 4 bases and J by 4 bases, with 1 base of the junction left unmatched. The CDR3 protein is CAISGGQNQPQHF. The CDR3 DNA is TGTGCCATCAGTGGGGGACAGAATCAGCCCCAGCATTTT.

The rearrangement uses TRBV6-5 and TRBJ2-6; no reliable D call. Germline V lookup: CDR1 MNHEY, CDR2 SVGAGI. The CDR3 runs to 14 residues. Deletions cut 7 bases from V and 1 base from J, with 8 bases between. The CDR3 DNA reads as TGTGCCAGCATGCGCCGATCTGGGGCCAACGTCCTGACTTTC. It yields the protein CASMRRSGANVLTF.

The CDR3 region has the DNA TGTGCCAGCAGGGCCGGGACAGGGCAAATAGACACTGAAGCTTTCTTT. Protein product: CASRAGTGQIDTEAFF. The chain employs TRBV5-4 and TRBJ1-1; 9 bases fit TRBD1. Germline V lookup: CDR1 SGHNT, CDR2 YYREEE (reference sequence). The CDR3 loop spans 16 amino acids. With V trimmed by 5 bases and J by 3 bases, 11 bases remained unmatched.

This chain joins TRBV10-1 and TRBJ2-7, with 9 bases lining up with TRBD1. V was clipped by 4 bases and J by 2 bases; unmatched bases: 3. CDR3 length: 14 residues. Looked up from germline, CDR1 is WNHNN and CDR2 is SYGVQD (reference sequence). CDR3 in amino acids: CASSVGQGPYEQYF. CDR3 in DNA: TGCGCCAGCAGTGTGGGACAGGGCCCCTACGAGCAGTACTTC.

With regard to this clone: Additional DNA sequences in this sample encode the identical CDR3. This chain joins TRBV5-1 and TRBJ2-7; weak D call: TRBD2 (6 bases). The CDR3 sequence is 16 residues long. V gave up 5 bases and J gave up 7 bases, with 25 bases separating them. CDR1 is SGHRS and CDR2 is YFSETQ in the germline V gene. CDR3 amino acids: CASRPDSRPQGGEQYF. CDR3 bases: TGCGCCAGCAGACCCGACTCTAGGCCGCAAGGAGGGGAGCAGTACTTC.

The CDR3 protein is CASSLGVRGQKAYEQYF. DNA for the CDR3: TGTGCCAGCAGCTTAGGTGTGCGCGGGCAAAAAGCCTACGAGCAGTACTTC. This chain joins TRBV7-2 and TRBJ2-7; perhaps TRBD2 as D (5 bases). This CDR3 contains 17 residues. Trimming removed 1 base at V and 2 bases at J, with 18 bases between. Germline assignment: CDR1 SGHTA and CDR2 FQGNSA.

The DNA for the CDR3 is TGTGCCAGCAGTTTATCAGGGAATGAAAAACTGTTTTTT. Translated: CASSLSGNEKLFF. V is TRBV28 and J is TRBJ1-4, with D tentatively TRBD1 (5 bases). The CDR3 is 13 amino acids. Trimming stripped 1 base from V and 5 bases from J, with 5 bases between. CDR1 MDHEN and CDR2 SYDVKM come from the germline V gene.

As to this clone: Within the sample, other DNA sequences also encode this same CDR3. This chain uses TRBV30 with TRBJ2-1; 8 bases fit TRBD2. This CDR3 region has 13 residues. Germline values: CDR1 GTSNPN, CDR2 SVGIG (reference sequence). V lost 2 bases, J lost 9 bases, and 6 bases stayed unmatched. This chain's CDR3 is CAWSWLAGGEQFF. The CDR3 DNA reads TGTGCCTGGAGTTGGCTAGCGGGTGGTGAGCAGTTCTTC.

The CDR3 sequence is CASSNGIHEQYF. The DNA of the CDR3 is TGTGCCAGCAGTAACGGCATCCACGAGCAGTACTTC. V and J are TRBV6-5 and TRBJ2-7; D unresolved. The CDR3 runs 12 residues. Germline V lookup: CDR1 MNHEY, CDR2 SVGAGI. V gave up 5 bases and J gave up 5 bases, with 10 bases separating them.

The chain uses TRBV29-1 and TRBJ1-2; the D gene is possibly TRBD1 (5 bases). The CDR3 is 13 amino acids. V was trimmed by 3 bases and J by 4 bases, leaving 12 bases between them. Germline V lookup: CDR1 SQVTM, CDR2 ANQGSEA. The chain's CDR3 is CSVDVGLSYGYTF. Here the CDR3 DNA reads TGCAGCGTTGATGTGGGACTCTCCTATGGCTACACCTTC. Supplemented by reference TRBV29-1 and TRBJ1-2, the full variable domain reads SAVISQKPSRDICQRGTSLTIQCQVDSQVTMMFWYRQQPGQSLTLIATANQGSEATYESGFVIDKFPISRPNLTFSTLTVSNMSPEDSSIYLCSVDVGLSYGYTFGSGTRLTVV.

J is TRBJ1-5 and V is TRBV4-2; TRBD1 agrees at 8 bases. Germline V gives CDR1 LGHNA, CDR2 YNFKEQ. The CDR3 spans 16 residues. V shed 0 bases, J shed 4 bases, and the junction held 5 bases outside the gene matches. The DNA of the CDR3 is TGTGCCAGCAGCCAAGATCAGAGACAGGGGAATCAGCCCCAGCATTTT. Amino acid sequence: CASSQDQRQGNQPQHF.

The rearrangement uses TRBV7-6 and TRBJ2-7, with no clear D. The CDR3 extends over 15 amino acids. CDR1 is SGHVS and CDR2 is FNYEAQ in the germline V gene. V was cut by 1 base and J by 0 bases, with 10 bases left in between. The CDR3 sequence is CASSLGGTSSYEQYF. The DNA of the CDR3 is TGTGCCAGCAGCTTAGGGGGTACCAGCTCCTACGAGCAGTACTTC.

V and J are TRBV9 and TRBJ2-7; tentatively, D is TRBD2 (6 bases). The germline V and J ends were trimmed by 0 bases and 0 bases, with 10 bases remaining between them. Germline V gene lookup returns CDR1 SGDLS and CDR2 YYNGEE. This CDR3 is built from 15 residues. The CDR3 sequence is CASSVDPGSSYEQYF. The CDR3 nucleotides read TGTGCCAGCAGCGTAGATCCCGGGAGCTCCTACGAGCAGTACTTC.